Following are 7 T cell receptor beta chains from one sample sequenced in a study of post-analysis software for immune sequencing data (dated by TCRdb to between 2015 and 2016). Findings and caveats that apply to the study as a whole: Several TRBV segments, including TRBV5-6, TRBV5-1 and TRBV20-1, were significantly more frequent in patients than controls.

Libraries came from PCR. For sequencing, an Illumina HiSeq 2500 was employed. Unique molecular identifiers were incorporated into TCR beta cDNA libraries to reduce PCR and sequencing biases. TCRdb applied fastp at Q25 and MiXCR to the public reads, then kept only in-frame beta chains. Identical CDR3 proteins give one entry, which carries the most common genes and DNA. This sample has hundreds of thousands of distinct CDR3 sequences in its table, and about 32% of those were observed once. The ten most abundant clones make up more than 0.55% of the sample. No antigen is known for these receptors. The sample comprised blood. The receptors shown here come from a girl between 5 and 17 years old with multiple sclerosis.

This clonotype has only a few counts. The DNA for the CDR3 is TGTGCCAGCAGCACCACTAGTGGGGGGGTGGATGAGCAGTTCTTC. Encoded protein: CASSTTSGGVDEQFF. The gene calls are TRBV9 and TRBJ2-1; 7 nucleotides line up with TRBD2. J lost 8 bases, V lost 4 bases, and 12 bases had no gene match. Germline V gene data show CDR1 as SGDLS and CDR2 as YYNGEE. The CDR3 is 15 residues long.

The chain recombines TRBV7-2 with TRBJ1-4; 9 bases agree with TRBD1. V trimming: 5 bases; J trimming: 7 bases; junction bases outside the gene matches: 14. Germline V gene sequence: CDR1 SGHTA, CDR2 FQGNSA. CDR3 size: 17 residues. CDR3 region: CASSPGQGRGDTEKLFF. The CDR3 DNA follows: TGTGCCAGCAGCCCCGGACAGGGGCGGGGGGATACTGAAAAACTGTTTTTT.

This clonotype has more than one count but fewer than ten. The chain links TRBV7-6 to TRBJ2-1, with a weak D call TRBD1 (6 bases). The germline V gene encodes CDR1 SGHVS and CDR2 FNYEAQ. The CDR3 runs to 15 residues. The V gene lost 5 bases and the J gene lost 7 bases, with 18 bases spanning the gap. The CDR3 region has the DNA TGTGCCAGCAGCGGCGTACAGGGCGGGCCAAATGAGCAGTTCTTC. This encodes CASSGVQGGPNEQFF.

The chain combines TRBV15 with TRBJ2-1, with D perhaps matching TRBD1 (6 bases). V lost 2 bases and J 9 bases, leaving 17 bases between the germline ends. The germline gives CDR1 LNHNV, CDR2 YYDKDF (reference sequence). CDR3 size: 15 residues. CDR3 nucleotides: TGTGCCACCAGCAGATCCAGGGGACAAAGCAGTGAGCAGTTCTTC. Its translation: CATSRSRGQSSEQFF.

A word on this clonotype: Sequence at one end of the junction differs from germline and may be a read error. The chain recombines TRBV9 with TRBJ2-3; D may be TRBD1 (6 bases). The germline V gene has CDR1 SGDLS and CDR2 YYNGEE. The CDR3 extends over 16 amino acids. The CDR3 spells CASSVDPGRRTDAQYF. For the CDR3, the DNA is TGTGCCAGCAGCGTAGACCCGGGACGGCGGACAGATGCGCAGTATTTT.

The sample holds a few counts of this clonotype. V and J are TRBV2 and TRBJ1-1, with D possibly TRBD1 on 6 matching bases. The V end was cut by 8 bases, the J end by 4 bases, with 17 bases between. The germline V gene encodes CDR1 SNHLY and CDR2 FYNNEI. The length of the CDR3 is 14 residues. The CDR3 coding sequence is TGTGCCAGCGTGGGGGCGGGAGGGGGCACTGAAGCTTTCTTT. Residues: CASVGAGGGTEAFF.

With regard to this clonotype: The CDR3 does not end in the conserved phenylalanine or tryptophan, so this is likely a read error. CDR3 residues: CASSIHDRPAEAFL. The CDR3 DNA sequence: TGTGCCAGCAGCATACATGATCGGCCGGCTGAAGCTTTCTTG. The genes are TRBV9 and TRBJ1-1; D gene uncertain. This CDR3 region has 14 residues. CDR1 is SGDLS, CDR2 YYNGEE, per germline. Trimming removed 4 bases from V and 6 bases from J, with 16 bases in between.